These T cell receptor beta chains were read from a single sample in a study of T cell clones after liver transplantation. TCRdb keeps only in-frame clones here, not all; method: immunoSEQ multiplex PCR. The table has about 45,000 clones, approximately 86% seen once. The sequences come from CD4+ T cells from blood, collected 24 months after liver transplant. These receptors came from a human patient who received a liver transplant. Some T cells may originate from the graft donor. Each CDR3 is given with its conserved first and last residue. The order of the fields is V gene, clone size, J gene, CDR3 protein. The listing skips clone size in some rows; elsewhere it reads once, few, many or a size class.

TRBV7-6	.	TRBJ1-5	CASKQGPYSNQPQHF
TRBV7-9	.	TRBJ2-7	CASSSTGEQYF
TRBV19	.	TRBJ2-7	CATSGQTYEQYF
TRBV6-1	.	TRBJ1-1	CASSSAQGAGTEAFF
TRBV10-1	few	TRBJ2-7	CASSPILGPTYEQYF
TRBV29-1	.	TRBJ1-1	CSVVKGARGTEAFF
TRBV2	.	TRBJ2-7	CASSERVSYEQYF
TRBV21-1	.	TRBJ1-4	CASSKEEKGGEKLFF
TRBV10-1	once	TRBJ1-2	CASSAWLNYGYTF
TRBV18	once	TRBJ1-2	CASSRVGDRYGYTF
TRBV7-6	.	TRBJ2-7	CASSLAPPRGGGRVYEQYF
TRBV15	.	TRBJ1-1	CATSRVQQNTEAFF